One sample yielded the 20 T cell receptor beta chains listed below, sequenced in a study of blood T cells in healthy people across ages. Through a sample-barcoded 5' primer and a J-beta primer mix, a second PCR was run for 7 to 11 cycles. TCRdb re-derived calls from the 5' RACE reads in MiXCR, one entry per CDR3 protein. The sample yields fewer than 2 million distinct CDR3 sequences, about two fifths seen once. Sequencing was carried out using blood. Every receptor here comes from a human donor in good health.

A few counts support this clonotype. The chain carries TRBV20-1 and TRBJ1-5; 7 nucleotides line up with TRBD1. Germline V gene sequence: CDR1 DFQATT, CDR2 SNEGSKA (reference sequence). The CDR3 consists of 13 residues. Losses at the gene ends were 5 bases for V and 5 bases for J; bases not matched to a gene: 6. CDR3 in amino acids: CSAQDRVYQPQHF. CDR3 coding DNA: TGCAGTGCTCAAGACAGGGTCTATCAGCCCCAGCATTTT.

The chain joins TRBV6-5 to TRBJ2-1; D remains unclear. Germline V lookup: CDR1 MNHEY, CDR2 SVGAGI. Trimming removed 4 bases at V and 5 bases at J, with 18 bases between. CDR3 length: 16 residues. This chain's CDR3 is CASSFGPSPNDNEQFF. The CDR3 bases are TGTGCCAGCAGTTTCGGTCCGAGTCCTAACGACAATGAGCAGTTCTTC.

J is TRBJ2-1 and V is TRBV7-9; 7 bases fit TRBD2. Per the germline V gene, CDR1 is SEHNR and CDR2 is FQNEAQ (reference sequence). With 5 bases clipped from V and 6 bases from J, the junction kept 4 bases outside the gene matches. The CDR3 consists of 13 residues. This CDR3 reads CASSPRLANEQFF. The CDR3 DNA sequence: TGTGCCAGCAGCCCTCGACTAGCCAATGAGCAGTTCTTC.

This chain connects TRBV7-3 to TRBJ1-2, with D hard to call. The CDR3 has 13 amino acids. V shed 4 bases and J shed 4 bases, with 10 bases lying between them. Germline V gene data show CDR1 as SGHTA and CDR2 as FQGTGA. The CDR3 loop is CASSYGDSYGYTF. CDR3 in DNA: TGTGCCAGCAGCTACGGAGACTCCTATGGCTACACCTTC. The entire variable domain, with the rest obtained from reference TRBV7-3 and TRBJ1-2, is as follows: GAGVSQTPSNKVTEKGKYVELRCDPISGHTALYWYRQSLGQGPEFLIYFQGTGAADDSGLPNDRFFAVRPEGSVSTLKIQRTERGDSAVYLCASSYGDSYGYTFGSGTRLTVV.

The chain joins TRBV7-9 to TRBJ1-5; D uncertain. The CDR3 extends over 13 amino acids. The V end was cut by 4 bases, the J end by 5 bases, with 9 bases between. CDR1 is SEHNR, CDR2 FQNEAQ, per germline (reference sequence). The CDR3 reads CASSSLSHQPQHF. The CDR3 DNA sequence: TGTGCCAGCAGCTCACTTTCCCATCAGCCCCAGCATTTT.

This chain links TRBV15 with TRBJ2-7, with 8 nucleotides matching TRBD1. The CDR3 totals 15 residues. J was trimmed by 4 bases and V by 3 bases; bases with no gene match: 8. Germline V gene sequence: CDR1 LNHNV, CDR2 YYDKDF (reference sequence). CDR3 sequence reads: CATSRETGARYEQYF. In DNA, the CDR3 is TGTGCCACCAGCAGGGAGACAGGGGCTCGGTACGAGCAGTACTTC.

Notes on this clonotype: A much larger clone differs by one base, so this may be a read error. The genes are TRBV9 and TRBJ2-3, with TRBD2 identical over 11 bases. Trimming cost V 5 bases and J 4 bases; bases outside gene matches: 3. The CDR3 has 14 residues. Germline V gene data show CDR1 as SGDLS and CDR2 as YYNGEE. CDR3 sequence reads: CASSTSGGADTQYF. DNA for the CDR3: TGTGCCAGCAGTACTAGCGGGGGCGCAGATACGCAGTATTTT.

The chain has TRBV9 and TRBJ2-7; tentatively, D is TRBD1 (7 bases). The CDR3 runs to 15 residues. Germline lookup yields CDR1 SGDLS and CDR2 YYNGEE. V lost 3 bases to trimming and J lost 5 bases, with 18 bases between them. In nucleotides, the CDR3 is TGTGCCAGCAGCGCGCAGGGCAGGGGGGTTGACGAGCAGTACTTC. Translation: CASSAQGRGVDEQYF. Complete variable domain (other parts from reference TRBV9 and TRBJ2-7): DSGVTQTPKHLITATGQRVTLRCSPRSGDLSVYWYQQSLDQGLQFLIQYYNGEERAKGNILERFSAQQFPDLHSELNLSSLELGDSALYFCASSAQGRGVDEQYFGPGTRLTVT.

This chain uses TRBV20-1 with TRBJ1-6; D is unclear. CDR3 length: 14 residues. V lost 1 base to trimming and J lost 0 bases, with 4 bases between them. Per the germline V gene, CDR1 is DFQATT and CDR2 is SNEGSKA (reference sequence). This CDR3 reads CSARGSSYNSPLHF. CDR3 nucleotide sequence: TGCAGTGCTAGAGGTAGCTCCTATAATTCACCCCTCCACTTT.

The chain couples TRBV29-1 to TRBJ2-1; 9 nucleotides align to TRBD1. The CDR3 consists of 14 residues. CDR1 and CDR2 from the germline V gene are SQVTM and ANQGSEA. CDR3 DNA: TGCAGTGCTGGCCGGACAGGGGAGGGCCATGAGCAGTTCTTC. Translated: CSAGRTGEGHEQFF.

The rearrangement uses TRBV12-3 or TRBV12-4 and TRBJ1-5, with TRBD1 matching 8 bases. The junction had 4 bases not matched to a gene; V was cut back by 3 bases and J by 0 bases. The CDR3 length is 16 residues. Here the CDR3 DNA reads TGTGCCAGCAGTTTGTGGCAGGGGGCTAGCAATCAGCCCCAGCATTTT. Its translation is CASSLWQGASNQPQHF.

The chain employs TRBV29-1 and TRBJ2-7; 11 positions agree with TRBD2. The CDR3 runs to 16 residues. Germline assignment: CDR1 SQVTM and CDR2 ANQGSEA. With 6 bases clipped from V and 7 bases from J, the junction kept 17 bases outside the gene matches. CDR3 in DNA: TGCAGCGTCATGTCGAGGCGGACTAGCGGGCAAAATGAGCAGTACTTC. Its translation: CSVMSRRTSGQNEQYF.

The CDR3 reads CSARHRFGYTF. In DNA, the CDR3 is TGCAGTGCTAGGCACAGGTTTGGCTACACCTTC. The rearrangement uses TRBV20-1 and TRBJ1-2; maybe TRBD1 (5 bases). The CDR3 covers 11 residues. V lost 3 bases and J 7 bases, leaving 9 bases between the germline ends. From germline, CDR1 is DFQATT and CDR2 SNEGSKA (reference sequence).

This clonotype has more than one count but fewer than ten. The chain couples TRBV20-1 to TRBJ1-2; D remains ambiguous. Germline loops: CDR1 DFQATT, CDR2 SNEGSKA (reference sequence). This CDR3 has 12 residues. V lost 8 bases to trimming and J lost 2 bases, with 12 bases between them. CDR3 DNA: TGCAGTTCGTGGACTCACAACTATGGCTACACCTTC. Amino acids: CSSWTHNYGYTF.

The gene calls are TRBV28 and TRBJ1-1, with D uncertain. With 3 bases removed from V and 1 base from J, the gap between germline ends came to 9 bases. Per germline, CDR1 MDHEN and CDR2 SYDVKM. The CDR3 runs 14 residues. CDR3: CASSLTDQNTEAFF. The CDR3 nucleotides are TGTGCCAGCAGTTTGACGGATCAGAACACTGAAGCTTTCTTT.

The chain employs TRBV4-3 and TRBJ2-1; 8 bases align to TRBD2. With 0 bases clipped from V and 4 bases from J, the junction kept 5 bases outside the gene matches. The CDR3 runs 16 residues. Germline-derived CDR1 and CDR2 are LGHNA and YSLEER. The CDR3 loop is CASSQDTASGYNEQFF. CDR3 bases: TGCGCCAGCAGCCAAGATACGGCTAGCGGGTACAATGAGCAGTTCTTC.

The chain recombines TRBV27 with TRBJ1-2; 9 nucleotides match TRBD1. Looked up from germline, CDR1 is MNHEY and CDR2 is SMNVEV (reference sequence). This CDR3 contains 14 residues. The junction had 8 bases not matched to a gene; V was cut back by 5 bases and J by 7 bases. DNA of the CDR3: TGTGCCAGCAGTCTTGGACAGGGGTACAGTGGCTACACCTTC. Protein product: CASSLGQGYSGYTF.

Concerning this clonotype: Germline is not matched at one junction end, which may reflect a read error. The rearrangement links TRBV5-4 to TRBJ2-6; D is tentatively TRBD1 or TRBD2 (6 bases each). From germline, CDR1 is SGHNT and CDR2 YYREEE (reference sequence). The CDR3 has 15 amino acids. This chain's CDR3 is CASRRDITGASVLTF. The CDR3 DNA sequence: TGTGCCAGTAGGCGGGACATAACTGGGGCCAGCGTCCTGACTTTC.

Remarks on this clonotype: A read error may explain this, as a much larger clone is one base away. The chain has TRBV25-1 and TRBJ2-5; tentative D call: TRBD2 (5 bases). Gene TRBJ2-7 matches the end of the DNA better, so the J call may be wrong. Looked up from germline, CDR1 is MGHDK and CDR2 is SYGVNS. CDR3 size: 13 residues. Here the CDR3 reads CACSAEGTYEQYF. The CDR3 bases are TGTGCCTGCAGTGCCGAGGGAACCTACGAGCAGTACTTC.

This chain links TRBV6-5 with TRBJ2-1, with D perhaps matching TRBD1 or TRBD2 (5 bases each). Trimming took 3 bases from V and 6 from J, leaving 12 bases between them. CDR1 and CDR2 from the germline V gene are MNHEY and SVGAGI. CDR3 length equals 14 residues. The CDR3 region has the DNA TGTGCCAGCAGTTATCCCGGGACGTCCAATGAGCAGTTCTTC. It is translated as CASSYPGTSNEQFF.